These 16 T cell receptor beta chains share one sample of origin, sequenced in a study of blood T cell repertoires in COVID-19. Sequencing used immunoSEQ multiplex PCR; TCRdb keeps in-frame clones, though not all of them. The sample carries some 320,000 clones, more than 75% recorded once. Sequenced: peripheral blood. The receptors stem from a woman in her 50s who had recovered from COVID-19.

The CDR3 here is CASSYPGEYEQYF. The CDR3 DNA reads as TGTGCCAGCAGTTACCCTGGAGAATACGAGCAGTACTTC. This sequence joins TRBV6-2 or TRBV6-3 and TRBJ2-7; D gene unclear. CDR3 length equals 13 residues. V lost 2 bases and J 4 bases, leaving 9 bases between the germline ends. Per germline, CDR1 MNHEY and CDR2 SVGEGT.

The V call is TRBV7-8, the J call TRBJ2-7, with TRBD2 identical over 11 bases. J was trimmed by 7 bases and V by 9 bases; bases with no gene match: 11. From germline, CDR1 is SGHVS and CDR2 FQNEAQ. This CDR3 is 14 amino acids long. The CDR3 DNA reads as TGTGCCAGTTCTGAGGGACTAGCGGTAGGGGAGCAGTACTTC. This gives the protein CASSEGLAVGEQYF. The entire variable domain, with the rest obtained from reference TRBV7-8 and TRBJ2-7, is as follows: GAGVSQSPRYKVAKRGQDVALRCDPISGHVSLFWYQQALGQGPEFLTYFQNEAQLDKSGLPSDRFFAERPEGSVSTLKIQRTQQEDSAVYLCASSEGLAVGEQYFGPGTRLTVT.

This clone was seen a handful of times. This chain links TRBV9 with TRBJ2-3; 7 positions match TRBD2. V was pared by 2 bases and J by 5 bases, with 5 bases of the junction left unmatched. The CDR3 consists of 14 residues. Germline lookup yields CDR1 SGDLS and CDR2 YYNGEE. CDR3 bases: TGTGCCAGCAGCGTTAGCGGGCGGGAAGATACGCAGTATTTT. Translation gives CASSVSGREDTQYF.

This chain connects TRBV20-1 to TRBJ2-1; D is ambiguous. CDR1 and CDR2 from the germline V gene are DFQATT and SNEGSKA (reference sequence). V lost 3 bases to trimming and J lost 5 bases, with 17 bases between them. The CDR3 totals 15 residues. The CDR3 region is CSASFALANNNEQFF. The CDR3 bases are TGCAGTGCTAGTTTCGCTCTCGCGAATAACAATGAGCAGTTCTTC.

The rearrangement uses TRBV2 and TRBJ2-1; a possible D gene is TRBD2 (7 bases). Per the germline V gene, CDR1 is SNHLY and CDR2 is FYNNEI. This CDR3 is built from 14 residues. V was shortened by 8 bases and J by 7 bases, with 18 bases between the two germline ends. The CDR3 sequence: CASGEGELGNEQFF. The CDR3 nucleotides read TGTGCCAGCGGGGAGGGGGAGCTCGGGAATGAGCAGTTCTTC.

The V call is TRBV4-1, the J call TRBJ2-7; D might be TRBD1 (5 bases). The CDR3 extends over 14 amino acids. CDR1 and CDR2 from the germline V gene are MGHRA and YSYEKL. Trimming took 4 bases from V and 5 from J, leaving 15 bases between them. CDR3 sequence: CASSPRAGIDEQYF. The CDR3 DNA is TGCGCCAGCAGCCCCAGGGCAGGGATCGACGAGCAGTACTTC.

The V call is TRBV6-5, the J call TRBJ1-3; D remains ambiguous. From germline, CDR1 is MNHEY and CDR2 SVGAGI. This CDR3 comprises 15 residues. The ends were cut back, 2 bases at V and 0 bases at J, with 8 bases in the middle. CDR3 protein: CASSYGPDSGNTIYF. The CDR3 DNA reads TGTGCCAGCAGTTACGGGCCGGACTCTGGAAACACCATATATTTT.

The chain employs TRBV6-2 or TRBV6-3 and TRBJ2-5; tentatively, D is TRBD1 (5 bases). Trimming took 0 bases from V and 2 from J, leaving 7 bases between them. The CDR3 sequence is 14 residues long. Germline V gives CDR1 MNHEY, CDR2 SVGEGT. CDR3 protein: CASSYSSGQETQYF. DNA of the CDR3: TGTGCCAGCAGTTACTCTTCAGGGCAAGAGACCCAGTACTTC.

CDR3 loop: CASSHAQVRTGPTEAFF. The CDR3 bases are TGTGCCAGCAGCCATGCGCAGGTACGGACAGGGCCCACTGAAGCTTTCTTT. The chain carries TRBV4-2 and TRBJ1-1; 8 nucleotides agree with TRBD1. The CDR3 totals 17 residues. V lost 3 bases and J lost 4; bases outside the gene matches: 13. Germline-derived CDR1 and CDR2 are LGHNA and YNFKEQ.

The rearrangement joins TRBV3-1 (or the pseudogene TRBV3-2) to TRBJ2-3; unclear D gene. V dropped 1 base and J dropped 4 bases, with 9 bases sitting between them. The CDR3 is 14 amino acids. Per the germline V gene, CDR1 is LGHDT and CDR2 is YNNKEL (reference sequence). The DNA for the CDR3 is TGTGCCAGCAGCCAAGCTAAGTCGGCAGATACGCAGTATTTT. Translated: CASSQAKSADTQYF.

The V call is TRBV7-9, the J call TRBJ2-5, with a tentative D call TRBD2 (5 bases). CDR3 length: 12 residues. Trimming removed 10 bases at V and 3 bases at J, with 12 bases between. CDR1 is SEHNR, CDR2 FQNEAQ, per germline (reference sequence). The CDR3 here is CATRTEEETQYF. The CDR3 DNA reads as TGTGCCACCCGGACGGAGGAAGAGACCCAGTACTTC.

The chain joins TRBV5-6 to TRBJ1-6; TRBD1 is a possible D gene (5 bases). The ends were cut back, 7 bases at V and 3 bases at J, with 14 bases in the middle. The CDR3 loop spans 15 amino acids. Germline V CDR1 and CDR2: SGHDT, YYEEEE. The CDR3 nucleotides read TGTGCCAGCGTACGTAGGGGATACTATAATTCACCCCTCCACTTT. Translation gives CASVRRGYYNSPLHF.

Notes on this clone: At the DNA level, this CDR3 is encoded by other sequences in the same sample as well. This chain connects TRBV11-2 to TRBJ2-7; TRBD2 matches 8 bases. The V gene end was trimmed by 1 base and the J gene end by 3 bases; junction bases not matched to a gene: 2. Germline-derived CDR1 and CDR2 are SGHAT and FQNNGV. The CDR3 length is 14 residues. CDR3: CASSLAGGVYEQYF. The CDR3 region has the DNA TGTGCCAGCAGCTTAGCGGGAGGGGTCTACGAGCAGTACTTC.

V and J are TRBV6-1 and TRBJ1-2; D is possibly TRBD1 (6 bases). The CDR3 extends over 15 amino acids. Trimming removed 0 bases at V and 4 bases at J, with 12 bases between. Germline lookup yields CDR1 MNHNS and CDR2 SASEGT. The CDR3 loop is CASSEAGQGSYGYTF. CDR3 bases: TGTGCCAGCAGTGAAGCGGGCCAGGGGAGCTATGGCTACACCTTC.

This rearrangement joins TRBV30 to TRBJ1-6; TRBD1 might be the D (5 bases). Trimming cost V 3 bases and J 0 bases, with 9 bases left between them. This CDR3 has 15 amino acids. The V gene's germline CDR1 is GTSNPN and CDR2 SVGIG (reference sequence). The CDR3 sequence is CAWSQGSSYNSPLHF. CDR3 bases: TGTGCCTGGAGCCAGGGCAGCTCCTATAATTCACCCCTCCACTTT. Full variable domain (rest looked up from reference TRBV30 and TRBJ1-6): SQTIHQWPATLVQPVGSPLSLECTVEGTSNPNLYWYRQAAGRGLQLLFYSVGIGQISSEVPQNLSASRPQDRQFILSSKKLLLSDSGFYLCAWSQGSSYNSPLHFGNGTRLTVT.

The chain is built from TRBV28 and TRBJ1-2; D is perhaps TRBD1 (6 bases). Deletions cut 2 bases from V and 2 bases from J, with 12 bases between. Per germline, CDR1 MDHEN and CDR2 SYDVKM. This CDR3 contains 15 residues. The CDR3 DNA reads as TGTGCCAGCAGTTTAAATTCAGGGGCGAACTATGGCTACACCTTC. Translation: CASSLNSGANYGYTF.